This T cell receptor beta chain comes out of a study of regulatory T cells in long-lasting Graves disease. Germline-derived CDR1 and CDR2 are KGHSH and LQKENI. The length of the CDR3 is 13 residues. V gave up 7 bases and J gave up 1 base, with 10 bases separating them. Stated time point: newly diagnosed GD, antithyroid drugs for less than 3 months. Preparation of the TCR library used RNA extracted from PBMCs. Arm-PCR of CDR3 regions and iRepertoire HTBI primers were the basis on which TCR beta libraries were built. MiXCR, run by TCRdb on the multiplex PCR reads, gives a single entry per CDR3 protein. The data show about 620,000 distinct CDR3 sequences, around 17% seen once. The same data also went into a second study, on T cells in Graves' hyperthyroidism and ophthalmopathy.

The receptor was isolated from a woman younger than 45 with Graves disease. The rearrangement uses TRBV18 and TRBJ1-1; D gene ambiguous. This sample comprised peripheral blood mononuclear cells (PBMCs), obtained at new diagnosis, from a patient treated with antithyroid drugs. CDR3 in DNA: TGTGCCAGCTGCCAAGGCGAGAACACTGAAGCTTTCTTT. It is translated as CASCQGENTEAFF.